Detailed here is one T cell receptor beta chain. Described treatment: randomized to nivolumab then ipilimumab (arm A) or the reverse (arm B). CDR1 is WSHSY, CDR2 SAAADI, per germline. V was cut by 0 bases and J by 0 bases, with 12 bases left in between. The CDR3 sequence is 17 residues long. Here immunoSEQ multiplex PCR was the method, and the copy in TCRdb shows in-frame clones only, minus some. The profile covers about 13,000 clones, with about 28% appearing a single time and around 17% taken by the ten largest. The data were taken from a study of sequential checkpoint blockade in melanoma. This chain connects TRBV10-2 to TRBJ2-1; D remains unclear. The source material was tumor tissue (inferred from file names), sampled from a patient given nivolumab and ipilimumab in sequence. The receptor comes from a human donor with melanoma. The DNA for the CDR3 is TGCGCCAGCAGTGAGTCTTCTTCCTTGCGCTCCTACAATGAGCAGTTCTTC. Translation gives CASSESSSLRSYNEQFF.